The following is a TCR beta chain sequence with its context. Its recognized antigen is unknown. No base quality values were provided; no much bigger clone lies one nucleotide off. Based on the germline V gene (reference sequence), the CDR1 and CDR2 sequences are LNHNV and YYDKDF. Deletion took 0 bases off V and 5 bases off J, with a span of 13 bases between the germline ends. The CDR3 runs 16 amino acids, cysteine and phenylalanine included. The sequence is cut down to CDR3 DNA, 48 bases in frame from base 1. Genomic DNA was extracted from sorted cells for sequencing of the TCRbeta CDR3 region. TCRbeta CDR3 regions were sequenced using the immunoSEQ Assay. This immuneACCESS table, as held by TCRdb, lists in-frame sequences with V and J called but not all clones. Of the missing ones, under half trace to an unresolved V gene in checked studies; the others have no known cause. The sample table lists 65,000 to 85,000 clones, more than 70% of them with a count of one. Of the sample, under 3% falls within the top ten clones.

These data originate in a study of OX40 agonist ivuxolimab in advanced cancers. Looking at the study overall: Ivuxolimab, which targeted the costimulatory receptor OX40 (CD134), was an agonistic, fully human IgG2 monoclonal antibody. Intravenous ivuxolimab was administered to patients every 2 weeks at six dose levels: 0.01, 0.1, 0.3, 1.5, 3 and 10 mg/kg. Of the approximately 50 patients in dose escalation, about 20 had hepatocellular carcinoma, approximately 15 had melanoma, 9 had renal cell carcinoma and 9 had head and neck cancer. A male proportion of roughly 80% and a mean age of around 60 years, ranging from roughly 23 to 80, were recorded for the dose-escalation cohort. Prior anti-PD-1, anti-PD-L1 or anti-CTLA-4 therapy was permitted, and 40% of dose-escalation patients had received checkpoint inhibitors. Partial responses occurred in three dose-escalation patients: two with cutaneous melanoma and one with hepatocellular carcinoma. Peripheral TCRbeta sequencing aimed to test whether ivuxolimab altered TCR sequence diversity and caused clonal T-cell expansion. The monotherapy dose-escalation portion (N = 52 patients) of the phase I ivuxolimab trial is reported in the paper. Results the study describes overall, beyond this receptor: In partial responders in the 0.1-3.0 mg/kg groups, normalized peripheral clonal expansion was found to be among the lowest, especially among CD8+ T cells. At doses from 0.1 to 3.0 mg/kg, clonal expansion was seen in both CD4+ and CD8+ blood T cells between baseline and week 6. On average, CD8+ T cells showed more expanded clones than CD4+ T cells after ivuxolimab. Low levels of normalized T-cell clonal expansion were also shown by some nonresponding patients. The antigen specificity of the peripheral T cells that underwent clonal expansion was not determined.

The trial excluded patients who had a history of autoimmune disease or who were on systemic immunosuppression. In every dose cohort, peripheral blood was drawn for TCR sequencing at baseline, cycle 4 day 1, and cycle 7 day 1. The samples were drawn from a first-in-human, open-label, multicenter phase I dose-escalation trial of ivuxolimab. Adults with locally advanced or metastatic melanoma, renal cell carcinoma, hepatocellular carcinoma or head and neck squamous cell carcinoma were enrolled in the trial. Before TCR sequencing, CD4+ T cells and CD8+ T cells from peripheral blood were sorted into separate populations.

The material was CD4+ or CD8+ T cells sorted from blood, obtained in a trial of the OX40 agonist ivuxolimab. This chain is built from TRBV15 and TRBJ1-4; no D gene call is confident. The TCR originated in an adult with an advanced solid tumor such as melanoma, head and neck, liver or kidney cancer. The CDR3 here reads CATSRDSGQGNEKLFF. The nucleotides read TGTGCCACCAGCAGAGATTCAGGCCAAGGAAATGAAAAACTGTTTTTT.